This TCR beta chain comes out of a study of blood T cell repertoires in COVID-19. Study-level information: Nucleic acid was either cDNA or gDNA, and it came from T cells, B-cell-depleted T cells, or PBMCs.

Method: immunoSEQ multiplex PCR; TCRdb's copy keeps in-frame clones and lacks some. Altogether 150,000 to 200,000 clones are present, around 87% being singletons, with the ten largest covering roughly an eighth. The V segment lost 5 bases and the J segment 6 bases; nucleotides outside the gene matches: 2. Germline assignment: CDR1 SGHRS and CDR2 YFSETQ. The CDR3 consists of 13 residues. The sequenced sample consisted of peripheral blood. This receptor was taken from a woman between 65 and 79 years old with COVID-19, enrolled during active disease. This chain joins TRBV5-1 and TRBJ2-1, with TRBD1 matching over 10 bases. DNA of the CDR3: TGCGCCAGCAGGGACAGGGGGTTCAATGAGCAGTTCTTC. Residues: CASRDRGFNEQFF.